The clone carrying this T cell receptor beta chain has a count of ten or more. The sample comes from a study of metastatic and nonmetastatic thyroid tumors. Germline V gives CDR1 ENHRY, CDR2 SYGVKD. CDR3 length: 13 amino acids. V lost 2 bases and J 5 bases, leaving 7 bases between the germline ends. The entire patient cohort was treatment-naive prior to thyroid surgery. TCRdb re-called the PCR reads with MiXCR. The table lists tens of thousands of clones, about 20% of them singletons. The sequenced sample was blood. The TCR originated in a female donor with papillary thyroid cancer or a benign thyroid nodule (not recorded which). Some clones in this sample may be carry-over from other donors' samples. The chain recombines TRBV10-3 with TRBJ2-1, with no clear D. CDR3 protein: CAISERADNEQFF. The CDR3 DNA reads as TGTGCCATCAGTGAGCGGGCCGACAATGAGCAGTTCTTC.